The T cell receptor (beta chain) described here comes from a study of T cell repertoires in cytomegalovirus infection. TCRdb re-called the reads through MiXCR, storing one row per CDR3 protein. The data hold approximately 150,000 distinct CDR3 sequences, with about 6.3% observed a single time. V was clipped by 8 bases and J by 6 bases, with 11 bases between them. Germline CDR1 MGHDK, CDR2 SYGVNS. The CDR3 loop spans 11 amino acids. In its sample, this clonotype was seen a few times. The chain has TRBV25-1 and TRBJ2-7; TRBD2 might be the D (5 bases). Sequencing was carried out using PBMCs. This TCR was sampled from a human donor in good health (CMV status not recorded). Some clones in this sample may be carry-over from other donors' samples. This chain's CDR3 is CASGIGGEQYF. For the CDR3, the DNA is TGTGCCAGCGGGATCGGAGGCGAGCAGTACTTC.